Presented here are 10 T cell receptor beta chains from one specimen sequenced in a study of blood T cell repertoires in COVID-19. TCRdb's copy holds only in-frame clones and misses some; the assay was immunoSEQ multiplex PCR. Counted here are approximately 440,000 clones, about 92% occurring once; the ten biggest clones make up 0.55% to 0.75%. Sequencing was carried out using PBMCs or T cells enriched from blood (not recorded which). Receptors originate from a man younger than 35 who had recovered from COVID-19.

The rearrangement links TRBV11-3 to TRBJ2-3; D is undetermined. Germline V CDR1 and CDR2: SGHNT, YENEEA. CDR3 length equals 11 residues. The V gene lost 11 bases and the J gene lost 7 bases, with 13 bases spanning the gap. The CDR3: CARRAHHTQYF. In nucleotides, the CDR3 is TGTGCCCGTCGCGCCCATCATACGCAGTATTTT.

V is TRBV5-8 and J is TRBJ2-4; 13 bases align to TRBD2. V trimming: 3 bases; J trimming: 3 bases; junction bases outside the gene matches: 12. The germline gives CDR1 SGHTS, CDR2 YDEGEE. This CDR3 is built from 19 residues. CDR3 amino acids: CASSSWTSGRGGVKNIQYF. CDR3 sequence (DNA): TGTGCCAGCAGCTCGTGGACTAGCGGGAGAGGGGGCGTCAAAAACATTCAGTACTTC.

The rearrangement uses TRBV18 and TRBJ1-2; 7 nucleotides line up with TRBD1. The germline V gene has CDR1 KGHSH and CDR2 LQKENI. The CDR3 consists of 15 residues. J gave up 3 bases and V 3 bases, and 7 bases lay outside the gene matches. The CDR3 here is CASSPDPGGHYGYTF. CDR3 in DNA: TGTGCCAGCTCACCGGATCCAGGGGGGCACTATGGCTACACCTTC.

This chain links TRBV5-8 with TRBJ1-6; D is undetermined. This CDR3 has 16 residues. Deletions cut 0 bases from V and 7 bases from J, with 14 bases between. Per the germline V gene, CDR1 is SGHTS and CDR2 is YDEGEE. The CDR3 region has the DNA TGTGCCAGCAGCTTGGCGGCAGGACTATCCAATTCACCCCTCCACTTT. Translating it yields CASSLAAGLSNSPLHF.

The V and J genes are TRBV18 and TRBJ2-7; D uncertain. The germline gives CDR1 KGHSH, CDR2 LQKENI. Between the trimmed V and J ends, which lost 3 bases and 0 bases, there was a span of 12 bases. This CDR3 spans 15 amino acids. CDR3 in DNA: TGTGCCAGCTCACCTACGGTTTTGAGCTCCTACGAGCAGTACTTC. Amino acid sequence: CASSPTVLSSYEQYF.

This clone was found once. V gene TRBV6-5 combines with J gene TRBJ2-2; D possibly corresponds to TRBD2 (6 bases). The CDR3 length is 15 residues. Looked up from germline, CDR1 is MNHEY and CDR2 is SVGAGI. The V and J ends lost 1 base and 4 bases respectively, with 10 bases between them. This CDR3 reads CASSYFGGATGELFF. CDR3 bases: TGTGCCAGCAGTTACTTCGGGGGAGCCACCGGGGAGCTGTTTTTT.

For the CDR3, the DNA is TGTGCCATCAGTGGGTCTGCAGCTGGGGGGAAAAGTTTGGATCTTTACAATGAGCAGTTCTTC. Protein product: CAISGSAAGGKSLDLYNEQFF. The V and J genes are TRBV10-3 and TRBJ2-1; the D gene is possibly TRBD2 (6 bases). The V and J ends lost 4 bases and 4 bases respectively, with 32 bases between them. Germline lookup yields CDR1 ENHRY and CDR2 SYGVKD. This CDR3 region has 21 residues.

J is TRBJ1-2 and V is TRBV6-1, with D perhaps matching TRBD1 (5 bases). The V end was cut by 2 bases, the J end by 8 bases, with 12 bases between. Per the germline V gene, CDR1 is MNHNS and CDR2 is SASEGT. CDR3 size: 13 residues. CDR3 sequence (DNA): TGTGCCAGCAGTGAATATGGGGGAGGCGGCTACACCTTC. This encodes CASSEYGGGGYTF.

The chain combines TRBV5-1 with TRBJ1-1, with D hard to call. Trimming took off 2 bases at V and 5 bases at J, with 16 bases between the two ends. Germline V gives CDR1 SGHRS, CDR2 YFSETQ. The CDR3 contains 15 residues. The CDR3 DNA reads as TGCGCCAGCAGCTTCTCTGGGCAGGTTCCAACTGAAGCTTTCTTT. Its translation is CASSFSGQVPTEAFF.

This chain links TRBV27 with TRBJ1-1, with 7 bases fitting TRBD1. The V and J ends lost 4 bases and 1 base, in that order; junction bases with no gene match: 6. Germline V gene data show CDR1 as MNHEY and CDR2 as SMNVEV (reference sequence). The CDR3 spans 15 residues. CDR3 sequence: CASSSNRGGNTEAFF. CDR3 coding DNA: TGTGCCAGCAGTTCTAACAGGGGCGGGAACACTGAAGCTTTCTTT.